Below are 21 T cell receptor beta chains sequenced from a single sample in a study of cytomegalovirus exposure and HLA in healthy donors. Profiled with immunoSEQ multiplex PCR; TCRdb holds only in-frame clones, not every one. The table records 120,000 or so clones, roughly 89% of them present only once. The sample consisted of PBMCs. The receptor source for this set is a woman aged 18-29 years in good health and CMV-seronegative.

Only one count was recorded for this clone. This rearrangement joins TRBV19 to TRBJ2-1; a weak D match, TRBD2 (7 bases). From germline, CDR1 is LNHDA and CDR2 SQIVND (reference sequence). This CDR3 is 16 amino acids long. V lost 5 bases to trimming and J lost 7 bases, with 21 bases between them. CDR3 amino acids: CASSLFRGGPGNEQFF. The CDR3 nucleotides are TGTGCCAGTAGTCTTTTTAGGGGGGGGCCCGGGAATGAGCAGTTCTTC.

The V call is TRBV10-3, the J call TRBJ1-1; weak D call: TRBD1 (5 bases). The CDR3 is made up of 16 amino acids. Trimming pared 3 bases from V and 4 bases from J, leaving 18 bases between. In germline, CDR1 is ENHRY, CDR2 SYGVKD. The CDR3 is CAISESETVISTEAFF. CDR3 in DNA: TGTGCCATCAGTGAATCGGAGACAGTGATCTCCACTGAAGCTTTCTTT.

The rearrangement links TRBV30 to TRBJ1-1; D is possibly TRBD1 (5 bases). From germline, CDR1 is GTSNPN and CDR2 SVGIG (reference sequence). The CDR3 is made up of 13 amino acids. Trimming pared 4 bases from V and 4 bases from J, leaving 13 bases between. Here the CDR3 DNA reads TGTGCCTGGATGTTCGCCGGGGGCACTGAAGCTTTCTTT. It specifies CAWMFAGGTEAFF.

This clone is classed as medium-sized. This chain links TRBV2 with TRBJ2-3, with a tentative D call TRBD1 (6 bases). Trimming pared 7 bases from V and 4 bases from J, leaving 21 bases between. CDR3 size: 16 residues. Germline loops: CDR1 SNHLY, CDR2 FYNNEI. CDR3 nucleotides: TGTGCCAGCATGCGGAACTGGACAGTCGGGGCAGATACGCAGTATTTT. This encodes CASMRNWTVGADTQYF.

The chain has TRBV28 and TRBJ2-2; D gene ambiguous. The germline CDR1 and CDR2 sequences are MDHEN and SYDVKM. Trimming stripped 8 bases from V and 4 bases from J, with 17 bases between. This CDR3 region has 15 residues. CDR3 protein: CASSEASGPTGELFF. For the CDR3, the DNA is TGTGCCAGCTCCGAGGCCTCGGGTCCCACCGGGGAGCTGTTTTTT. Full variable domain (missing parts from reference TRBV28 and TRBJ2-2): DVKVTQSSRYLVKRTGEKVFLECVQDMDHENMFWYRQDPGLGLRLIYFSYDVKMKEKGDIPEGYSVSREKKERFSLILESASTNQTSMYLCASSEASGPTGELFFGEGSRLTVL.

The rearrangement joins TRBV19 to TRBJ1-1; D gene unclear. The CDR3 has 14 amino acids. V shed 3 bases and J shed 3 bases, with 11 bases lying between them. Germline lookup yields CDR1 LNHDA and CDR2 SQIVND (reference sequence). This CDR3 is CASSIGGKDTEAFF. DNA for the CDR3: TGTGCCAGTAGTATTGGAGGGAAGGACACTGAAGCTTTCTTT. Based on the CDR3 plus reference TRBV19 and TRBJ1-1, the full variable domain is DGGITQSPKYLFRKEGQNVTLSCEQNLNHDAMYWYRQDPGQGLRLIYYSQIVNDFQKGDIAEGYSVSREKKESFPLTVTSAQKNPTAFYLCASSIGGKDTEAFFGQGTRLTVV.

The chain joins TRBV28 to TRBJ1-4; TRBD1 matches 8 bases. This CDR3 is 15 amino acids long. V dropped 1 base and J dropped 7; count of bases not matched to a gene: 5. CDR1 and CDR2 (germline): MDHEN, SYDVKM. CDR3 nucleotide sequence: TGTGCCAGCAGTTTATCAGGACAGGGAGGTGAAAAACTGTTTTTT. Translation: CASSLSGQGGEKLFF.

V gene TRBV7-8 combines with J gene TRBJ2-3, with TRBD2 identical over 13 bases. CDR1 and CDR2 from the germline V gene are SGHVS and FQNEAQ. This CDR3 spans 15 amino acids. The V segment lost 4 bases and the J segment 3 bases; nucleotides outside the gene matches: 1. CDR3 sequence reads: CASSWGLAGTDTQYF. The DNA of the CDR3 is TGTGCCAGCAGCTGGGGACTAGCGGGAACAGATACGCAGTATTTT.

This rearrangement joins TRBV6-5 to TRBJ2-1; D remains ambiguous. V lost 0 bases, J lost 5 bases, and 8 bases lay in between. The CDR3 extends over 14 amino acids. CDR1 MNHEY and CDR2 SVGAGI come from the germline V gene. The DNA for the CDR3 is TGTGCCAGCAGTTACTCGATACAAAACAATGAGCAGTTCTTC. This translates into CASSYSIQNNEQFF.

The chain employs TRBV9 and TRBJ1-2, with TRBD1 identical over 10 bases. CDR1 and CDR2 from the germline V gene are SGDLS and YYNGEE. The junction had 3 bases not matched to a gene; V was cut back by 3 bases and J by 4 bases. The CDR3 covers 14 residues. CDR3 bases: TGTGCCAGCAGCGCGACAGGGGGCCCCTATGGCTACACCTTC. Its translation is CASSATGGPYGYTF.

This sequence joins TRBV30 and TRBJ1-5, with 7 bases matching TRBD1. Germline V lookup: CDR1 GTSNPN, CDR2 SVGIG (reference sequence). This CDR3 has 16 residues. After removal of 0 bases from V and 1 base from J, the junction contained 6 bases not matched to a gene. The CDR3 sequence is CAWSVGARGSNQPQHF. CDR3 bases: TGTGCCTGGAGTGTAGGGGCCAGGGGGAGCAATCAGCCCCAGCATTTT.

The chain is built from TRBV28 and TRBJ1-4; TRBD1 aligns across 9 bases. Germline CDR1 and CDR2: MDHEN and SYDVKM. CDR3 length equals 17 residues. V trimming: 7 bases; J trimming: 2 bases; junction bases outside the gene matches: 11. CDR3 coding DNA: TGTGCCAGCAAGAACAGGGGGCGGAGGTCGACTAATGAAAAACTGTTTTTT. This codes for CASKNRGRRSTNEKLFF.

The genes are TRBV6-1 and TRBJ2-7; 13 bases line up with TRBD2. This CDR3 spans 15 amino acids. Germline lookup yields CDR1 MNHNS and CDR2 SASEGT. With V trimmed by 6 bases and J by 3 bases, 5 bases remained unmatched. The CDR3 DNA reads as TGTGCCAGCAGGGGGACTAGCGGGACCCACTACGAGCAGTACTTC. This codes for CASRGTSGTHYEQYF.

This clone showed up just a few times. DNA of the CDR3: TGTGCCAGCAGTTTATGGACTAACCACTATAATGGCTACACCTTC. Its protein is CASSLWTNHYNGYTF. V is TRBV27 and J is TRBJ1-2, with no clear D. The CDR3 extends over 15 amino acids. From germline, CDR1 is MNHEY and CDR2 SMNVEV (reference sequence). Deletions cut 1 base from V and 6 bases from J, with 15 bases between.

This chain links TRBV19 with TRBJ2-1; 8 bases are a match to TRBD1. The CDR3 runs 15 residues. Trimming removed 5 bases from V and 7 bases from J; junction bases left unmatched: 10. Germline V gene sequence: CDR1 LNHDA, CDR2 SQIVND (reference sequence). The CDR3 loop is CASSFPGGERNEQFF. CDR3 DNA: TGTGCCAGTAGTTTCCCAGGGGGCGAGAGGAATGAGCAGTTCTTC.

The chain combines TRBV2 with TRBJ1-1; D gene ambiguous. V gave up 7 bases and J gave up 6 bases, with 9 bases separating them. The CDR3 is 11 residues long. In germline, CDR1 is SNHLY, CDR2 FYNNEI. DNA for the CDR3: TGTGCCAGCATATTTATCCCTGAAGCTTTCTTT. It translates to CASIFIPEAFF.

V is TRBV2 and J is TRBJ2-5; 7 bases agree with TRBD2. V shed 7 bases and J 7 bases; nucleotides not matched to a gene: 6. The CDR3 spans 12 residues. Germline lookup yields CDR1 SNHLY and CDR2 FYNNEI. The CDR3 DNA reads TGTGCCAGCAAGCGGGATGGAGGGACCCAGTACTTC. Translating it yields CASKRDGGTQYF.

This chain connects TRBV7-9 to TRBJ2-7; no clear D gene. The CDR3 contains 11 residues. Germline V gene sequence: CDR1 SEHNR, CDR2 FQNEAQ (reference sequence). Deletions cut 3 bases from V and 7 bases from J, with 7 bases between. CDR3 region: CASSFRSEQYF. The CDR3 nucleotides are TGTGCCAGCAGCTTCCGGTCAGAGCAGTACTTC.

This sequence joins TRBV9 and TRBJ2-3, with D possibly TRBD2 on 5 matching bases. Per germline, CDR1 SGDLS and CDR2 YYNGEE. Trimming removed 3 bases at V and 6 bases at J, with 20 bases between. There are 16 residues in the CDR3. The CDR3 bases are TGTGCCAGCAGCGGAACTAGTAACGGGCCCTCGGATACGCAGTATTTT. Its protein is CASSGTSNGPSDTQYF.

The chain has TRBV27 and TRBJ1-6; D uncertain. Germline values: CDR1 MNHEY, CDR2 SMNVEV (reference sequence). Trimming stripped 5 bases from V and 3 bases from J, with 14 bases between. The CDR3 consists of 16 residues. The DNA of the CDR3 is TGTGCCAGCAGTCCCTCGGGGAACCACTATAATTCACCCCTCCACTTT. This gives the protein CASSPSGNHYNSPLHF.

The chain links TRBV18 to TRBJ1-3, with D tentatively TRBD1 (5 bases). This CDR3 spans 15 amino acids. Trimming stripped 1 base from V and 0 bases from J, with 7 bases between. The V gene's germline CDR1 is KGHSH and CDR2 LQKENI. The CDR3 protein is CASSPRDSSGNTIYF. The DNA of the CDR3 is TGTGCCAGCTCACCACGCGACAGCTCTGGAAACACCATATATTTT.